Listed here are 28 T cell receptor beta chains from one sample, sequenced in a study of blood T cell repertoires in COVID-19. The data were produced by immunoSEQ multiplex PCR, yet TCRdb's version contains in-frame clones alone and is incomplete. The sample has around 160,000 clones; approximately 80% are singletons. Sequencing was performed on peripheral blood. Receptors originate from a human donor with acute or convalescent COVID-19. The donor label of this sample is uncertain.

V and J are TRBV27 and TRBJ1-1; D is ambiguous. Trimming removed 3 bases from V and 1 base from J, with 9 bases in between. Germline V CDR1 and CDR2: MNHEY, SMNVEV (reference sequence). CDR3 length: 14 amino acids. The CDR3 DNA follows: TGTGCCAGCAGTTTTGGCAGAACGAACACTGAAGCTTTCTTT. Protein: CASSFGRTNTEAFF.

The rearrangement joins TRBV3-1 (or the pseudogene TRBV3-2) to TRBJ1-1; 10 nucleotides agree with TRBD1. The trim removed 2 bases at V and 9 bases at J, leaving 6 bases unmatched. The CDR3 loop spans 14 amino acids. From germline, CDR1 is LGHDT and CDR2 YNNKEL (reference sequence). This CDR3 is CASSQTPDRGKAFF. In DNA form, the CDR3 reads TGTGCCAGCAGCCAAACCCCGGACAGGGGGAAAGCTTTCTTT.

The V gene is TRBV19, the J gene TRBJ2-2; a possible D gene is TRBD1 (5 bases). The length of the CDR3 is 15 residues. Trimming shortened V by 6 bases and J by 0 bases, and 11 bases separated the two germline ends. CDR1 LNHDA and CDR2 SQIVND come from the germline V gene (reference sequence). In DNA, the CDR3 is TGTGCCAGTAGATCCGAGACAGCGAACACCGGGGAGCTGTTTTTT. Its translation: CASRSETANTGELFF.

This clone was seen only once. The rearrangement links TRBV19 to TRBJ2-2; D perhaps matches TRBD1 (5 bases). V was pared by 3 bases and J by 4 bases, with 9 bases between. This CDR3 contains 14 residues. The germline V gene has CDR1 LNHDA and CDR2 SQIVND (reference sequence). For the CDR3, the DNA is TGTGCCAGTAGTATGGGGCAAGTCACCGGGGAGCTGTTTTTT. Its translation: CASSMGQVTGELFF. The full variable domain, rest sourced from reference TRBV19 and TRBJ2-2, is DGGITQSPKYLFRKEGQNVTLSCEQNLNHDAMYWYRQDPGQGLRLIYYSQIVNDFQKGDIAEGYSVSREKKESFPLTVTSAQKNPTAFYLCASSMGQVTGELFFGEGSRLTVL.

The chain carries TRBV7-9 and TRBJ1-3; D gene uncertain. This CDR3 is 15 amino acids long. Looked up from germline, CDR1 is SEHNR and CDR2 is FQNEAQ (reference sequence). V was shortened by 5 bases and J by 0 bases, with 11 bases between the two germline ends. This CDR3 is CASSSGLLSGNTIYF. The CDR3, as DNA: TGTGCCAGCAGCAGCGGCCTCCTCTCTGGAAACACCATATATTTT.

The chain combines TRBV6-5 with TRBJ1-2, with TRBD1 matching over 7 bases. This CDR3 is built from 12 residues. V trimming: 6 bases; J trimming: 4 bases; junction bases outside the gene matches: 2. Germline-derived CDR1 and CDR2 are MNHEY and SVGAGI. The CDR3 nucleotides read TGTGCCAGCAGCTGGACAGGCTATGGCTACACCTTC. Translating it yields CASSWTGYGYTF.

The J gene is TRBJ2-7, the V gene TRBV7-2; the D is unclear. This CDR3 contains 15 residues. Trimming stripped 2 bases from V and 3 bases from J, with 14 bases between. Germline CDR1 is SGHTA and CDR2 is FQGNSA. The chain's CDR3 is CASSLYPGRDYEQYF. In DNA form, the CDR3 reads TGTGCCAGCAGCTTATACCCGGGTCGCGACTACGAGCAGTACTTC.

The J gene is TRBJ1-1, the V gene TRBV7-8; D is possibly TRBD1 (6 bases). V was pared by 1 base and J by 0 bases, with 12 bases between. Germline V gene lookup returns CDR1 SGHVS and CDR2 FQNEAQ. The CDR3 extends over 16 amino acids. The CDR3 nucleotides are TGTGCCAGCAGCTTAGGCGTGCAGGGGCTGAACACTGAAGCTTTCTTT. Amino acid sequence: CASSLGVQGLNTEAFF.

The count of this clone is one. This CDR3 reads CASSYGQANYEQYV. The CDR3 DNA is TGTGCCAGCAGTTACGGACAGGCGAACTACGAGCAGTACGTC. The rearrangement uses TRBV6-5 and TRBJ2-7, with 7 bases aligning to TRBD1. The CDR3 totals 14 residues. Trimming took 2 bases from V and 3 from J; bases not matched to a gene: 4. CDR1 is MNHEY and CDR2 is SVGAGI in the germline V gene.

The chain carries TRBV19 and TRBJ1-1; the D gene is possibly TRBD1 (5 bases). This CDR3 has 15 amino acids. Germline-derived CDR1 and CDR2 are LNHDA and SQIVND (reference sequence). The ends were cut back, 7 bases at V and 0 bases at J, with 15 bases in the middle. The CDR3 DNA follows: TGTGCCAGTACCCCCGGTCGGGACTTGAACACTGAAGCTTTCTTT. This translates into CASTPGRDLNTEAFF.

The chain links TRBV27 to TRBJ2-1; tentative D call: TRBD1 (5 bases). With 5 bases removed from V and 4 bases from J, the gap between germline ends came to 24 bases. In germline, CDR1 is MNHEY, CDR2 SMNVEV (reference sequence). There are 18 residues in the CDR3. The CDR3 spells CASSKGKGIQGLYNEQFF. Written as DNA, the CDR3 is TGTGCCAGCAGTAAGGGGAAGGGAATCCAGGGATTGTACAATGAGCAGTTCTTC.

This clone occurred a few times. The chain recombines TRBV12-3 or TRBV12-4 with TRBJ1-5, with D tentatively TRBD1 (5 bases). V was cut by 6 bases and J by 6 bases, with 9 bases left in between. This CDR3 region has 12 residues. The CDR3 region is CASRQGTQPQHF. The DNA for the CDR3 is TGTGCCAGCAGGCAGGGAACTCAGCCCCAGCATTTT.

The chain has TRBV7-9 and TRBJ2-3, with TRBD2 matching over 8 bases. The CDR3 consists of 13 residues. After removal of 11 bases from V and 0 bases from J, the junction contained 4 bases not matched to a gene. Germline V gives CDR1 SEHNR, CDR2 FQNEAQ (reference sequence). CDR3 in amino acids: CAGRGGSTDTQYF. DNA for the CDR3: TGTGCCGGCCGGGGGGGAAGCACAGATACGCAGTATTTT. The full variable domain, with the rest looked up from reference TRBV7-9 and TRBJ2-3, is DTGVSQNPRHKITKRGQNVTFRCDPISEHNRLYWYRQTLGQGPEFLTYFQNEAQLEKSRLLSDRFSAERPKGSFSTLEIQRTEQGDSAMYLCAGRGGSTDTQYFGPGTRLTVL.

The genes are TRBV6-5 and TRBJ1-1; 12 nucleotides match TRBD1. Germline V gene data show CDR1 as MNHEY and CDR2 as SVGAGI. The CDR3 sequence is 16 residues long. Trimming removed 2 bases from V and 3 bases from J; junction bases left unmatched: 4. CDR3 sequence: CASSYGTGGGDTEAFF. The CDR3 DNA is TGTGCCAGCAGTTACGGGACAGGGGGCGGTGACACTGAAGCTTTCTTT.

V gene TRBV7-8 combines with J gene TRBJ1-1, with 9 bases aligning to TRBD1. Per the germline V gene, CDR1 is SGHVS and CDR2 is FQNEAQ. The length of the CDR3 is 16 residues. V dropped 5 bases and J dropped 3; count of bases not matched to a gene: 10. The CDR3 DNA is TGTGCCAGCAGCGACCGGGACAGGGATTTAGACACTGAAGCTTTCTTT. Translating gives CASSDRDRDLDTEAFF.

Details on this clone: A much larger clone is a single base away; this may be a read error. CDR3 region: CASSQLNYGYTF. CDR3 in DNA: TGTGCCAGCAGCCAACTCAACTATGGCTACACCTTC. This chain links TRBV14 with TRBJ1-2; no definite D call. The CDR3 has 12 amino acids. V was pared by 2 bases and J by 2 bases, with 3 bases between. Germline CDR1 reads SGHDN; CDR2 reads FVKESK.

V is TRBV7-8 and J is TRBJ1-4; 10 bases align to TRBD1. The J segment lost 8 bases and the V segment lost 3 bases, leaving 15 bases of the junction unmatched. CDR1 is SGHVS and CDR2 is FQNEAQ in the germline V gene. The CDR3 loop spans 18 amino acids. The CDR3 coding sequence is TGTGCCAGCAGCTTCAGGGCGACAGGGGGCCCCAAGGGAGAAAAACTGTTTTTT. Protein product: CASSFRATGGPKGEKLFF. The complete variable domain, with remaining parts taken from reference TRBV7-8 and TRBJ1-4, reads GAGVSQSPRYKVAKRGQDVALRCDPISGHVSLFWYQQALGQGPEFLTYFQNEAQLDKSGLPSDRFFAERPEGSVSTLKIQRTQQEDSAVYLCASSFRATGGPKGEKLFFGSGTQLSVL.

The genes are TRBV5-1 and TRBJ1-1, with TRBD1 as a possible D gene (5 bases). The germline CDR1 and CDR2 sequences are SGHRS and YFSETQ. CDR3 length: 17 residues. V lost 1 base, J lost 0 bases, and 16 bases lay in between. DNA of the CDR3: TGCGCCAGCAGCTTGAGTAGGGGAAACGTAATGAACACTGAAGCTTTCTTT. It translates to CASSLSRGNVMNTEAFF.

This clone was observed once. CDR3 DNA sequence: TGTGCCAGCAGCTTTACTAGCAGGGCAGATACGCAGTATTTT. Amino acids: CASSFTSRADTQYF. The genes are TRBV13 and TRBJ2-3; possible D gene TRBD2, 6 bases. The V and J ends lost 3 bases and 4 bases respectively, with 11 bases between them. The germline V gene encodes CDR1 PRHDT and CDR2 FYEKMQ (reference sequence). CDR3 length equals 14 residues.

The chain links TRBV5-1 to TRBJ1-1, with D possibly matching TRBD1 (5 bases). The germline V gene encodes CDR1 SGHRS and CDR2 YFSETQ. The CDR3 has 16 amino acids. V lost 0 bases, J lost 5 bases, and 17 bases lay in between. The CDR3: CASSLGVQGKDTEAFF. The CDR3 DNA reads as TGCGCCAGCAGCTTGGGAGTTCAGGGTAAAGATACTGAAGCTTTCTTT.

This clone has only one observation. The J gene is TRBJ2-1, the V gene TRBV5-1, with 10 bases identical to TRBD1. Germline V CDR1 and CDR2: SGHRS, YFSETQ. Trimming at V came to 4 bases and at J to 7 bases, leaving 8 bases not matched to a gene. The CDR3 sequence is 15 residues long. CDR3 amino acids: CASSPRTGGGNEQFF. In nucleotides, the CDR3 is TGCGCCAGCAGCCCTCGGACAGGGGGAGGAAATGAGCAGTTCTTC. The full variable domain, with the rest looked up from reference TRBV5-1 and TRBJ2-1, is KAGVTQTPRYLIKTRGQQVTLSCSPISGHRSVSWYQQTPGQGLQFLFEYFSETQRNKGNFPGRFSGRQFSNSRSEMNVSTLELGDSALYLCASSPRTGGGNEQFFGPGTRLTVL.

Many counts were recorded for this clone. The sample has other DNA sequences that encode this CDR3 too. The rearrangement joins TRBV20-1 to TRBJ1-2; D gene unclear. The CDR3 sequence is 11 residues long. CDR1 is DFQATT and CDR2 is SNEGSKA in the germline V gene (reference sequence). Trimming took off 1 base at V and 4 bases at J, with 4 bases between the two ends. As DNA, the CDR3 is TGCAGTGCTAGAGTCGGCTATGGCTACACCTTC. The encoded protein is CSARVGYGYTF.

This clone has at least ten counts. The chain carries TRBV18 and TRBJ2-7, with TRBD1 identical over 9 bases. V lost 3 bases and J lost 3; bases outside the gene matches: 3. The CDR3 length is 14 residues. CDR1 is KGHSH, CDR2 LQKENI, per germline. CDR3 coding DNA: TGTGCCAGCTCACCCGGACAGGGGTTCTACGAGCAGTACTTC. Amino acids: CASSPGQGFYEQYF.

J is TRBJ2-1 and V is TRBV5-1, with 11 bases identical to TRBD2. From germline, CDR1 is SGHRS and CDR2 YFSETQ. Unmatched junction bases numbered 11, after V lost 3 bases and J lost 6 bases. There are 17 residues in the CDR3. The CDR3 protein is CASSSPATSGEFNEQFF. CDR3 nucleotide sequence: TGCGCCAGCAGCTCCCCCGCGACTAGCGGGGAATTCAATGAGCAGTTCTTC.

With respect to this clone: Other DNA variants within this sample encode the same CDR3. The chain uses TRBV6-5 and TRBJ1-2; 11 nucleotides line up with TRBD1. Trimming took 6 bases from V and 4 from J; bases not matched to a gene: 1. Germline values: CDR1 MNHEY, CDR2 SVGAGI. This CDR3 spans 13 amino acids. CDR3 residues: CASRGTGGYGYTF. In DNA form, the CDR3 reads TGTGCCAGCAGAGGGACAGGGGGCTATGGCTACACCTTC.

The chain joins TRBV11-3 to TRBJ2-2, with D maybe TRBD2 (6 bases). The CDR3 sequence is 14 residues long. Trimming cost V 1 base and J 3 bases, with 6 bases left between them. Germline assignment: CDR1 SGHNT and CDR2 YENEEA. CDR3 in DNA: TGTGCCAGCAGCTTAGGGGGGGACACCGGGGAGCTGTTTTTT. This sequence encodes CASSLGGDTGELFF.

V and J are TRBV5-6 and TRBJ1-5; the D is unclear. Germline loops: CDR1 SGHDT, CDR2 YYEEEE. V was trimmed by 6 bases and J by 6 bases, leaving 10 bases between them. The CDR3 extends over 12 amino acids. The CDR3 DNA follows: TGTGCCAGCAACCGGGGAAGTCAGCCCCAGCATTTT. Protein sequence: CASNRGSQPQHF.

The CDR3 loop reads CSVAGHLSYNEQFF. The CDR3, as DNA: TGCAGCGTTGCTGGGCACCTCTCCTACAATGAGCAGTTCTTC. The rearrangement joins TRBV29-1 to TRBJ2-1, with D unclear. Germline values: CDR1 SQVTM, CDR2 ANQGSEA. The length of the CDR3 is 14 residues. Trimming removed 4 bases at V and 0 bases at J, with 10 bases between.